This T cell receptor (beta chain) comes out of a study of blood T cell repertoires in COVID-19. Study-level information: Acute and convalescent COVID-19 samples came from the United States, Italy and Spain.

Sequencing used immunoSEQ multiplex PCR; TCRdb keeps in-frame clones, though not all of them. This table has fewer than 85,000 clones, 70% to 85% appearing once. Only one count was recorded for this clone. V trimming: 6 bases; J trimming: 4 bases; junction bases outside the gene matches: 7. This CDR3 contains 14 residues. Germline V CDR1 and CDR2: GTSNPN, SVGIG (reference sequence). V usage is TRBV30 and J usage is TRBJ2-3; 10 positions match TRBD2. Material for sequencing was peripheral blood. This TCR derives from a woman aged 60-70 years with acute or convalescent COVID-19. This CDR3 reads CACTKSGGADTQYF. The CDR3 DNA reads TGTGCCTGCACCAAGAGCGGGGGGGCAGATACGCAGTATTTT.